This T cell receptor beta chain was found in a study of radiotherapy plus CTLA-4 blockade in lung cancer. About the research overall: Around 20% of enrolled patients responded objectively, and approximately 34% had disease control. Study results and limitations: Subsequent to radiotherapy plus ipilimumab, tumor-derived TCR clones underwent expansion in blood.

In regard to this clone: Its antigen is as yet unknown.

Germline V gene data show CDR1 as SGHVS and CDR2 as FQNEAQ. The CDR3 loop spans 13 amino acids. With 2 bases removed from V and 7 bases from J, the gap between germline ends came to 11 bases. Libraries were prepared by immunoSEQ multiplex PCR; TCRdb keeps only in-frame clonotypes and omits some of them. The sample consists of 75,000 to 100,000 clones, about 91% of them appearing once. The chain recombines TRBV7-8 with TRBJ1-1, with D perhaps TRBD1 (5 bases). The sequencing used peripheral blood, collected from a patient treated with radiotherapy plus ipilimumab. The receptor comes from a human donor with non-small cell lung cancer that progressed on radiotherapy plus ipilimumab. The CDR3 sequence: CASSLKGMGEAFF. The CDR3 DNA sequence: TGTGCCAGCAGCTTAAAGGGGATGGGTGAAGCTTTCTTT.